This T cell receptor beta chain was sequenced for a study of breast tumors, draining lymph nodes, adjacent tissues. This CDR3 contains 15 residues. Losses at the gene ends were 4 bases for V and 6 bases for J; bases not matched to a gene: 7. Germline V CDR1 and CDR2: SGHRS, YFSETQ. TCRdb re-derived calls from the multiplex PCR reads in MiXCR, one entry per CDR3 protein. The profile shows nearly 110,000 distinct CDR3 sequences, more than 25% of them singletons. Many counts were recorded for this clonotype. Samples came from axillary lymph nodes draining the breast cancer. This sequence originates from a female donor with breast cancer. Some clones in this sample may be carry-over from other donors' samples. Specimen: axillary lymph node tissue. The chain joins TRBV5-1 to TRBJ1-6, with 7 bases identical to TRBD1. The CDR3 region is CASSATGPVNSPLHF. The CDR3 DNA is TGCGCCAGCAGCGCGACAGGGCCCGTTAATTCACCCCTCCACTTT.